These T cell receptor beta chains were read from a single sample in a study of blood T cell repertoires in COVID-19. Profiling relied on immunoSEQ multiplex PCR, and the TCRdb table lists in-frame clones only, not all of them. The profile shows around 40,000 clones, roughly 89% of them singletons. The source material was peripheral blood. The receptors shown here come from a man in his fifties with active COVID-19. Each CDR3 is given with its conserved first and last residue. Fields, in order: J gene, D gene, V gene, CDR3 length, clone size, CDR3 protein, CDR3 DNA. A D gene is named only where the DNA matches it firmly. Clone size is not always given. Where it is, it says once, few, many or a class for expanded clones.

J: TRBJ2-3
D: NA
V: TRBV7-3
length: 13
size: NA
CDR3: CASSLRGADTQYF
DNA: TGTGCCAGCAGCTTAAGGGGCGCAGATACGCAGTATTTT

J: TRBJ2-4
D: TRBD1
V: TRBV10-3
length: 14
size: NA
CDR3: CAISEPPGQGIQYF
DNA: TGTGCCATCAGTGAGCCCCCAGGACAGGGGATTCAGTACTTC

J: TRBJ2-4
D: NA
V: TRBV4-1
length: 13
size: NA
CDR3: CASSQGLENIQYF
DNA: TGCGCCAGCAGCCAAGGGCTAGAAAACATTCAGTACTTC

J: TRBJ1-2
D: NA
V: TRBV12-3/TRBV12-4
length: 13
size: once
CDR3: CATLGEGGYGYTF
DNA: TGTGCCACCCTGGGGGAGGGGGGCTATGGCTACACCTTC

J: TRBJ2-3
D: TRBD2
V: TRBV9
length: 16
size: NA
CDR3: CASSMRSGISTDTQYF
DNA: TGTGCCAGCAGCATGAGAAGCGGGATCAGCACAGATACGCAGTATTTT

J: TRBJ2-7
D: NA
V: TRBV28
length: 12
size: NA
CDR3: CASSLSPREQYF
DNA: TGTGCCAGCAGTTTGAGTCCTCGGGAGCAGTACTTC

J: TRBJ1-1
D: TRBD1
V: TRBV7-6
length: 14
size: NA
CDR3: CASSPRTGNTEAFF
DNA: TGTGCCAGCAGCCCTCGGACAGGAAACACTGAAGCTTTCTTT

J: TRBJ2-7
D: TRBD2
V: TRBV6-5
length: 14
size: NA
CDR3: CASSGTGGAYEQYF
DNA: TGTGCCAGCAGCGGAACGGGGGGAGCCTACGAGCAGTACTTC

J: TRBJ2-5
D: TRBD2
V: TRBV27
length: 16
size: NA
CDR3: CASSGEGSGYQETQYF
DNA: TGTGCCAGCAGTGGGGAGGGGTCGGGGTACCAAGAGACCCAGTACTTC

J: TRBJ1-5
D: NA
V: TRBV28
length: 12
size: NA
CDR3: CASSLDREAQHF
DNA: TGTGCCAGCAGCTTAGACAGAGAAGCCCAGCATTTT

J: TRBJ1-6
D: TRBD1
V: TRBV27
length: 15
size: NA
CDR3: CASMDEGQLWSPLHF
DNA: TGTGCCAGCATGGATGAGGGACAGCTCTGGTCCCCCCTCCACTTT

J: TRBJ1-1
D: NA
V: TRBV10-3
length: 11
size: NA
CDR3: CATTGNTEAFF
DNA: TGTGCCACCACGGGGAACACTGAAGCTTTCTTT

J: TRBJ2-3
D: NA
V: TRBV7-2
length: 15
size: NA
CDR3: CASSLRVTGTDTQYF
DNA: TGTGCCAGCAGCTTAAGGGTGACAGGCACAGATACGCAGTATTTT

J: TRBJ2-1
D: TRBD1
V: TRBV5-8
length: 19
size: NA
CDR3: CASSSGTGGFGRSYNEQFF
DNA: TGTGCCAGCAGCTCAGGGACAGGGGGCTTCGGGAGGTCCTACAATGAGCAGTTCTTC

J: TRBJ1-5
D: TRBD1
V: TRBV19
length: 14
size: NA
CDR3: CASSRGQGRVSQHF
DNA: TGTGCCAGTAGTCGAGGACAGGGCCGTGTGTCCCAGCATTTT

J: TRBJ1-5
D: TRBD1
V: TRBV18
length: 18
size: NA
CDR3: CASSGQGADFGSNQPQHF
DNA: TGTGCCAGCTCAGGCCAGGGGGCTGATTTTGGGAGCAATCAGCCCCAGCATTTT

J: TRBJ1-6
D: NA
V: TRBV24-1
length: 11
size: NA
CDR3: CPLRDGSPLHF
DNA: TGTCCCCTGAGGGATGGTTCACCCCTCCACTTT

J: TRBJ2-7
D: TRBD2
V: TRBV4-1
length: 16
size: NA
CDR3: CASSRETLAASYEQYF
DNA: TGCGCCAGCAGCCGAGAAACACTAGCGGCCTCCTACGAGCAGTACTTC

J: TRBJ1-3
D: NA
V: TRBV10-1
length: 14
size: few
CDR3: CASSDHGSGNTIYF
DNA: TGCGCCAGCAGTGACCACGGTTCTGGAAACACCATATATTTT

J: TRBJ2-3
D: TRBD1
V: TRBV28
length: 16
size: NA
CDR3: CASSPHRGSRTDTQYF
DNA: TGTGCCAGCAGTCCGCACAGGGGATCACGCACAGATACGCAGTATTTT

J: TRBJ2-1
D: NA
V: TRBV12-5
length: 13
size: NA
CDR3: CASGSQGHGEQFF
DNA: TGTGCTAGTGGTTCGCAGGGTCACGGGGAGCAGTTCTTC

J: TRBJ1-5
D: TRBD1
V: TRBV9
length: 15
size: NA
CDR3: CASSGQGESNQPQHF
DNA: TGTGCCAGCAGCGGACAGGGGGAGAGCAATCAGCCCCAGCATTTT

J: TRBJ2-1
D: TRBD2
V: TRBV7-2
length: 19
size: NA
CDR3: CASSLGPPTSGRAHNEQFF
DNA: TGTGCCAGCAGCTTGGGGCCCCCTACTAGCGGGAGGGCCCACAATGAGCAGTTCTTC

J: TRBJ2-7
D: TRBD2
V: TRBV19
length: 14
size: NA
CDR3: CASSISGLGNEQYF
DNA: TGTGCCAGTAGTATTTCGGGACTAGGAAACGAGCAGTACTTC

J: TRBJ1-5
D: TRBD1
V: TRBV7-8
length: 15
size: NA
CDR3: CASSSDRGWNQPQHF
DNA: TGTGCCAGCAGCTCGGACAGGGGATGGAATCAGCCCCAGCATTTT

J: TRBJ2-1
D: TRBD2
V: TRBV7-8
length: 15
size: NA
CDR3: CASSLASGSRNEQFF
DNA: TGTGCCAGCAGCTTAGCTAGCGGGAGCCGCAATGAGCAGTTCTTC

J: TRBJ1-1
D: NA
V: TRBV5-1
length: 15
size: once
CDR3: CASSLAGGMNTEAFF
DNA: TGCGCCAGCAGCTTGGCGGGGGGAATGAACACTGAAGCTTTCTTT

J: TRBJ2-7
D: TRBD2
V: TRBV7-3
length: 15
size: NA
CDR3: CASSLTSGRAVEQYF
DNA: TGTGCCAGCAGCCTGACTAGCGGGAGGGCTGTTGAGCAGTACTTC

J: TRBJ2-7
D: TRBD2
V: TRBV14
length: 16
size: NA
CDR3: CASSPDGLAGLKEQYF
DNA: TGTGCCAGCAGCCCCGATGGACTAGCGGGATTAAAAGAGCAGTACTTC

J: TRBJ2-5
D: TRBD1
V: TRBV2
length: 13
size: NA
CDR3: CASRLGQSETQYF
DNA: TGTGCCAGCAGGCTGGGACAGTCGGAGACCCAGTACTTC

J: TRBJ2-1
D: TRBD2
V: TRBV7-2
length: 17
size: NA
CDR3: CASSPLSTSAIYNEQFF
DNA: TGTGCCAGCAGCCCCCTTTCGACTAGCGCGATCTACAATGAGCAGTTCTTC

J: TRBJ2-7
D: TRBD1
V: TRBV19
length: 14
size: NA
CDR3: CASSPGQGAYEQYF
DNA: TGTGCCAGTAGCCCGGGACAGGGGGCCTACGAGCAGTACTTC

J: TRBJ1-1
D: NA
V: TRBV7-9
length: 12
size: few
CDR3: CASSSRDTEAFF
DNA: TGTGCCAGCAGCAGCAGGGACACTGAAGCTTTCTTT

J: TRBJ2-1
D: TRBD2
V: TRBV29-1
length: 14
size: NA
CDR3: CSLQYGGDYNEQFF
DNA: TGCAGCCTCCAATACGGGGGGGATTACAATGAGCAGTTCTTC

J: TRBJ2-3
D: TRBD1
V: TRBV6-5
length: 15
size: NA
CDR3: CASRGQPDLPDTQYF
DNA: TGTGCCAGCAGGGGACAGCCCGACTTACCAGATACGCAGTATTTT

J: TRBJ2-7
D: TRBD2
V: TRBV5-1
length: 19
size: NA
CDR3: CASSVTKIAGPSWAHEQYF
DNA: TGCGCCAGCAGCGTGACAAAAATAGCGGGTCCCTCCTGGGCCCACGAGCAGTACTTC

J: TRBJ1-1
D: NA
V: TRBV11-1
length: 14
size: NA
CDR3: CASSLVGGGTEAFF
DNA: TGTGCCAGCAGCCTCGTGGGAGGGGGGACTGAAGCTTTCTTT

J: TRBJ2-1
D: NA
V: TRBV5-6
length: 14
size: NA
CDR3: CASSLGWSRNEQFF
DNA: TGTGCCAGCAGCTTGGGATGGAGCCGCAATGAGCAGTTCTTC

J: TRBJ1-5
D: NA
V: TRBV18
length: 13
size: NA
CDR3: CASSPGSDQPQHF
DNA: TGTGCCAGCTCACCGGGGAGCGATCAGCCCCAGCATTTT

J: TRBJ2-7
D: NA
V: TRBV27
length: 15
size: NA
CDR3: CASSLSTGGTYEQYF
DNA: TGTGCCAGCAGTTTATCAACAGGCGGGACCTACGAGCAGTACTTC

J: TRBJ2-3
D: NA
V: TRBV6-5
length: 14
size: NA
CDR3: CSSRREGVTDTQYF
DNA: TGTTCATCGAGGAGGGAGGGGGTCACAGATACGCAGTATTTT

J: TRBJ1-2
D: TRBD1
V: TRBV7-2
length: 15
size: NA
CDR3: CASSLAGGTGGGYTF
DNA: TGTGCCAGCAGCTTAGCCGGGGGGACAGGGGGCGGCTACACCTTC

J: TRBJ2-1
D: TRBD2
V: TRBV5-1
length: 15
size: once
CDR3: CASSPRTSGYNEQFF
DNA: TGCGCCAGCAGCCCGAGGACTAGTGGGTACAATGAGCAGTTCTTC

J: TRBJ1-1
D: NA
V: TRBV6-5
length: 13
size: NA
CDR3: CASTPRLNTEAFF
DNA: TGTGCCAGCACCCCGCGGTTGAACACTGAAGCTTTCTTT

J: TRBJ2-1
D: TRBD1
V: TRBV19
length: 14
size: NA
CDR3: CASRPGQGAYEQFF
DNA: TGTGCCAGTAGGCCGGGACAGGGGGCCTATGAGCAGTTCTTC

J: TRBJ2-3
D: NA
V: TRBV5-4
length: 14
size: NA
CDR3: CASSLEHNTDTQYF
DNA: TGTGCCAGCAGCTTGGAACATAACACAGATACGCAGTATTTT

J: TRBJ1-3
D: NA
V: TRBV5-1
length: 15
size: NA
CDR3: CASSSTRGVGNTIYF
DNA: TGCGCCAGCAGCTCCACCCGGGGGGTTGGAAACACCATATATTTT

J: TRBJ1-2
D: TRBD1
V: TRBV6-1
length: 17
size: NA
CDR3: CASSEGRDRVDLSTYTF
DNA: TGTGCCAGCAGTGAGGGCCGGGACAGGGTGGATCTTAGCACCTACACCTTC

J: TRBJ1-5
D: TRBD1
V: TRBV6-1
length: 15
size: once
CDR3: CASSEMGQGNQPQHF
DNA: TGTGCCAGCAGTGAAATGGGACAGGGCAATCAGCCCCAGCATTTT

J: TRBJ2-3
D: TRBD2
V: TRBV2
length: 14
size: NA
CDR3: CASEGGRASDTQYF
DNA: TGTGCCAGCGAAGGTGGGAGGGCGAGTGATACGCAGTATTTT

J: TRBJ2-4
D: NA
V: TRBV6-6
length: 16
size: NA
CDR3: CASSYWDILAKNIQYF
DNA: TGTGCCAGCAGTTACTGGGACATCCTAGCCAAAAACATTCAGTACTTC

J: TRBJ2-1
D: NA
V: TRBV4-1
length: 14
size: NA
CDR3: CASSPGAVYNEQFF
DNA: TGCGCCAGCAGCCCCGGAGCGGTCTACAATGAGCAGTTCTTC

J: TRBJ2-7
D: TRBD1
V: TRBV6-5
length: 15
size: NA
CDR3: CASSNHRDRGYEQYF
DNA: TGTGCCAGCAGTAACCACCGGGACAGGGGATACGAGCAGTACTTC

J: TRBJ1-3
D: TRBD1
V: TRBV9
length: 19
size: NA
CDR3: CASSVGLRDRDFSGNTIYF
DNA: TGTGCCAGCAGCGTAGGGTTAAGGGACAGGGATTTTTCTGGAAACACCATATATTTT

J: TRBJ1-5
D: NA
V: TRBV28
length: 12
size: NA
CDR3: CASSSYNQPQHF
DNA: TGTGCCAGCAGTTCTTACAATCAGCCCCAGCATTTT

J: TRBJ2-7
D: TRBD2
V: TRBV5-1
length: 15
size: NA
CDR3: CASSHTSGSSPEQYF
DNA: TGCGCCAGCAGCCATACTAGCGGGAGTTCTCCCGAGCAGTACTTC

J: TRBJ2-7
D: NA
V: TRBV19
length: 14
size: NA
CDR3: CASSPGHTAYEQYF
DNA: TGTGCCAGTAGTCCGGGACACACAGCTTACGAGCAGTACTTC

J: TRBJ2-3
D: NA
V: TRBV19
length: 13
size: NA
CDR3: CASSIGTADTQYF
DNA: TGTGCCAGTAGTATCGGTACAGCAGATACGCAGTATTTT